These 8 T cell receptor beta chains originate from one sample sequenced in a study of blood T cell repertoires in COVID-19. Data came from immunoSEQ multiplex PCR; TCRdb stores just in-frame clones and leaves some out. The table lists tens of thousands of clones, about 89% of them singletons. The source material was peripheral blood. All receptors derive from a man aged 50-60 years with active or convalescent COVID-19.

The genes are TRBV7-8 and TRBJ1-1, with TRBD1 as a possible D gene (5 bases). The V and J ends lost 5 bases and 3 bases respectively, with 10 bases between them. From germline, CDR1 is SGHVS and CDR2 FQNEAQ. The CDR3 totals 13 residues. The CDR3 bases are TGTGCCAGCAGCAAAATGACAGACACTGAAGCTTTCTTT. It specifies CASSKMTDTEAFF.

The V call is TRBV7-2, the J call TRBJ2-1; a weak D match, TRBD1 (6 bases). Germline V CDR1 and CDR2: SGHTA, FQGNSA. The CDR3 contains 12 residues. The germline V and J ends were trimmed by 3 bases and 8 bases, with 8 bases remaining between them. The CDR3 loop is CASSFRGDEQFF. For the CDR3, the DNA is TGTGCCAGCAGCTTCAGGGGTGATGAGCAGTTCTTC. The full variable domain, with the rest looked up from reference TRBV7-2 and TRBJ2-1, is GAGVSQSPSNKVTEKGKDVELRCDPISGHTALYWYRQSLGQGLEFLIYFQGNSAPDKSGLPSDRFSAERTGGSVSTLTIQRTQQEDSAVYLCASSFRGDEQFFGPGTRLTVL.

The CDR3 protein is CASSWPSGGKYQETQYF. The CDR3 nucleotides are TGTGCCAGCAGCTGGCCTAGCGGGGGGAAGTACCAAGAGACCCAGTACTTC. This chain uses TRBV5-4 with TRBJ2-5; 11 bases agree with TRBD2. V was clipped by 3 bases and J by 0 bases; unmatched bases: 7. CDR3 length: 17 amino acids. Germline V CDR1 and CDR2: SGHNT, YYREEE (reference sequence).

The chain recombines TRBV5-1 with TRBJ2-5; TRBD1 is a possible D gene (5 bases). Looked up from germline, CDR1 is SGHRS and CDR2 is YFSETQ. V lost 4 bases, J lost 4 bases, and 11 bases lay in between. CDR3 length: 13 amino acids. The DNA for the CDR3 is TGCGCCAGCAGCCTCAGGGTTGCAGAGACCCAGTACTTC. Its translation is CASSLRVAETQYF.

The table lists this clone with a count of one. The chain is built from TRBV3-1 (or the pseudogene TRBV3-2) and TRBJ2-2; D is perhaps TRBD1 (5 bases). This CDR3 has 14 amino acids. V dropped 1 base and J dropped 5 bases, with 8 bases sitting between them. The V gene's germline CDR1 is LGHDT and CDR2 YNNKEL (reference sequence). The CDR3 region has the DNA TGTGCCAGCAGCCAAGGGTCAGGGACCGGGGAGCTGTTTTTT. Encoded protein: CASSQGSGTGELFF.

CDR3 DNA sequence: TGTGCCAGCCGCCAGGATGAGGGTCAGCCCCAGCATTTT. It translates to CASRQDEGQPQHF. The chain links TRBV28 to TRBJ1-5, with no clear D. The germline gives CDR1 MDHEN, CDR2 SYDVKM. Trimming took off 8 bases at V and 6 bases at J, with 14 bases between the two ends. The CDR3 loop spans 13 amino acids. The full variable domain, with the rest looked up from reference TRBV28 and TRBJ1-5, is DVKVTQSSRYLVKRTGEKVFLECVQDMDHENMFWYRQDPGLGLRLIYFSYDVKMKEKGDIPEGYSVSREKKERFSLILESASTNQTSMYLCASRQDEGQPQHFGDGTRLSIL.

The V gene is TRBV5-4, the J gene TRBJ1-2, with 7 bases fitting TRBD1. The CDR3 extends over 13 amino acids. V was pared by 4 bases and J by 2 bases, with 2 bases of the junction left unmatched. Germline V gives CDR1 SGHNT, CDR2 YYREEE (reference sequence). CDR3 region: CASSPDRNYGYTF. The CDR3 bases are TGTGCCAGCAGCCCGGACAGGAACTATGGCTACACCTTC.

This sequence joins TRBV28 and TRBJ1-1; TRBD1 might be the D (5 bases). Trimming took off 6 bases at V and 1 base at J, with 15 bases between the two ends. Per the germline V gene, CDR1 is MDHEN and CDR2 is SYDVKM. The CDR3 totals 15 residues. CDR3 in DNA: TGTGCCAGCAGGTCACAGGCCCCGCCGAACACTGAAGCTTTCTTT. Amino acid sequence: CASRSQAPPNTEAFF. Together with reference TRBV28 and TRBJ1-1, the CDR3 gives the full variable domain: DVKVTQSSRYLVKRTGEKVFLECVQDMDHENMFWYRQDPGLGLRLIYFSYDVKMKEKGDIPEGYSVSREKKERFSLILESASTNQTSMYLCASRSQAPPNTEAFFGQGTRLTVV.